This passage covers 30 T cell receptor beta chains from one sample sequenced in a study of blood T cells in healthy people across ages (dated by TCRdb to the mid-2010s). Library prep was done by 5' RACE. The sample was run on an Illumina HiSeq 2500. The second PCR ran for about 6 to 12 cycles and used a J-beta primer mix along with a sample-barcoded 5' primer. The raw public data were reprocessed by TCRdb itself: fastp quality trimming at Q25, MiXCR clonotype calling, in-frame beta chains only. Entries are consolidated by CDR3 protein sequence, retaining the most common genes and DNA. This sample holds approximately 810,000 distinct CDR3 sequences; around 34% were observed only once. 13% of the sample is taken by the ten largest. The sample consisted of blood. These receptors all stem from a young man in good health.

The genes are TRBV20-1 and TRBJ2-3, with 13 bases that match TRBD2. With V trimmed by 5 bases and J by 3 bases, 5 bases remained unmatched. This CDR3 comprises 15 residues. Per germline, CDR1 DFQATT and CDR2 SNEGSKA (reference sequence). Here the CDR3 DNA reads TGCAGTGCTTGGACTAGCGGGAGCGGTACAGATACGCAGTATTTT. This sequence encodes CSAWTSGSGTDTQYF.

V and J are TRBV2 and TRBJ2-7; D is possibly TRBD1 (5 bases). The CDR3 is 15 residues long. Trimming shortened V by 3 bases and J by 4 bases, and 16 bases separated the two germline ends. CDR1 is SNHLY and CDR2 is FYNNEI in the germline V gene. In DNA, the CDR3 is TGTGCCAGCAGTGATCGCGGCAGGGCGGTTTACGAGCAGTACTTC. This sequence encodes CASSDRGRAVYEQYF.

The gene calls are TRBV7-9 and TRBJ2-4; possibly TRBD1 for D (6 bases). CDR3 size: 16 residues. The germline gives CDR1 SEHNR, CDR2 FQNEAQ (reference sequence). The V and J ends lost 1 base and 6 bases respectively, with 16 bases between them. The CDR3 reads CASSLGRQEEINIQYF. As DNA, the CDR3 is TGTGCCAGCAGCTTAGGGCGACAGGAGGAAATAAACATTCAGTACTTC.

This rearrangement joins TRBV12-3 or TRBV12-4 to TRBJ2-3; 8 nucleotides align to TRBD1. The CDR3 loop spans 16 amino acids. Germline trimming cut 6 bases from V and 13 bases from J; bases unmatched to any gene: 21. The CDR3, as DNA: TGTGCCAGCAGCCTTGGGTCACAGGGGGGAACAGATGTGGAGTATTTT. Protein product: CASSLGSQGGTDVEYF.

This clonotype was seen repeatedly, ten times or more. V and J are TRBV5-6 and TRBJ1-5; 9 bases map to TRBD1. Germline V gives CDR1 SGHDT, CDR2 YYEEEE. V shed 4 bases, J shed 2 bases, and the junction held 4 bases outside the gene matches. The CDR3 has 15 residues. CDR3 residues: CASSLTGGGNQPQHF. The CDR3 nucleotides are TGTGCCAGCAGCCTCACAGGGGGCGGCAATCAGCCCCAGCATTTT.

This clonotype has only a few counts. The V call is TRBV10-3, the J call TRBJ1-2; perhaps TRBD1 as D (5 bases). Germline V CDR1 and CDR2: ENHRY, SYGVKD. The V and J ends lost 6 bases and 3 bases respectively, with 11 bases between them. CDR3 length: 13 residues. CDR3 sequence (DNA): TGTGCCATCAGGACCGGGACCTACTATGGCTACACCTTC. Amino acid sequence: CAIRTGTYYGYTF.

This clonotype was detected ten times or more. V and J are TRBV20-1 and TRBJ2-1; 9 bases are a match to TRBD2. The CDR3 length is 15 residues. With 2 bases clipped from V and 4 bases from J, the junction kept 6 bases outside the gene matches. In germline, CDR1 is DFQATT, CDR2 SNEGSKA (reference sequence). The CDR3 sequence is CSARRSAGGYNEQFF. The CDR3 DNA follows: TGCAGTGCTAGACGTTCGGCGGGGGGGTACAATGAGCAGTTCTTC.

This clonotype was recorded a few times. This sequence joins TRBV4-1 and TRBJ2-3; D is unresolved. This CDR3 contains 15 residues. The germline V gene has CDR1 MGHRA and CDR2 YSYEKL. V was pared by 0 bases and J by 8 bases, with 15 bases between. CDR3 nucleotide sequence: TGCGCCAGCAGCCAAGATAGGAACCTGGCGGTTACGCAGTATTTT. It yields the protein CASSQDRNLAVTQYF.

The gene calls are TRBV12-3 or TRBV12-4 and TRBJ1-2, with a possible D match to TRBD1 (5 bases). The CDR3 totals 14 residues. Between the trimmed V and J ends, which lost 6 bases and 4 bases, there was a span of 15 bases. The CDR3 DNA reads TGTGCCAGCAGGACGGGGACGGACACCTATGGCTACACCTTC. Translation gives CASRTGTDTYGYTF.

The V and J genes are TRBV30 and TRBJ2-5; 7 bases match TRBD1. With V trimmed by 1 base and J by 5 bases, 13 bases remained unmatched. The V gene's germline CDR1 is GTSNPN and CDR2 SVGIG (reference sequence). The CDR3 runs 16 residues. The CDR3 DNA is TGTGCCTGGAGTGCTGCTACAGGGGTCGGGTCGGAGACCCAGTACTTC. Its protein is CAWSAATGVGSETQYF.

This clonotype was counted ten times or more. This sequence joins TRBV20-1 and TRBJ2-3; 7 positions agree with TRBD1. Germline lookup yields CDR1 DFQATT and CDR2 SNEGSKA (reference sequence). This CDR3 comprises 11 residues. The V segment lost 7 bases and the J segment 7 bases; nucleotides outside the gene matches: 5. The CDR3 DNA follows: TGCAGTGGACAGGGACCCCATACGCAGTATTTT. Translated, it gives CSGQGPHTQYF.

This clonotype was detected only a few times. The rearrangement joins TRBV29-1 to TRBJ1-3, with TRBD1 matching 8 bases. Germline V gene data show CDR1 as SQVTM and CDR2 as ANQGSEA. The trim removed 1 base at V and 9 bases at J, leaving 2 bases unmatched. The CDR3 has 12 amino acids. CDR3 DNA sequence: TGCAGCGTTGAAGGCCAGGGGGCCACCATATATTTT. Translated: CSVEGQGATIYF.

This clonotype has more than one count but fewer than ten. The J gene is TRBJ2-1, the V gene TRBV7-2, with 7 bases lining up with TRBD1. J gave up 9 bases and V 1 base, and 9 bases lay outside the gene matches. The CDR3 length is 15 residues. Per germline, CDR1 SGHTA and CDR2 FQGNSA. This CDR3 reads CASSLGLTGSGEQFF. Here the CDR3 DNA reads TGTGCCAGCAGCTTAGGTTTGACAGGGAGTGGTGAGCAGTTCTTC. The full variable domain, its missing parts supplied by reference TRBV7-2 and TRBJ2-1, is GAGVSQSPSNKVTEKGKDVELRCDPISGHTALYWYRQSLGQGLEFLIYFQGNSAPDKSGLPSDRFSAERTGGSVSTLTIQRTQQEDSAVYLCASSLGLTGSGEQFFGPGTRLTVL.

The chain combines TRBV12-3 or TRBV12-4 with TRBJ2-7; maybe TRBD1 (5 bases). The CDR3 runs 13 residues. The V end lost 5 bases, the J end lost 7 bases, and 15 bases lay between the germline ends. The CDR3: CASSVGLLNEQYF. In DNA, the CDR3 is TGTGCCAGCAGTGTGGGGCTATTAAATGAGCAGTACTTC.

This clonotype was seen only a few times. This chain joins TRBV7-2 and TRBJ1-5, with 8 positions matching TRBD1. V lost 5 bases and J lost 0; bases outside the gene matches: 6. This CDR3 comprises 16 residues. CDR1 SGHTA and CDR2 FQGNSA come from the germline V gene. For the CDR3, the DNA is TGTGCCAGCAGCGACGACAGGGGTGGTAGCAATCAGCCCCAGCATTTT. Protein product: CASSDDRGGSNQPQHF.

This chain joins TRBV10-3 and TRBJ1-2; 7 bases map to TRBD1. With V trimmed by 6 bases and J by 2 bases, 9 bases remained unmatched. The germline V gene has CDR1 ENHRY and CDR2 SYGVKD. This CDR3 comprises 15 residues. Here the CDR3 DNA reads TGTGCCATCAGCCGACGAGGACAGGACAACTATGGCTACACCTTC. Residues: CAISRRGQDNYGYTF.

This clonotype came up once. This sequence may be a read error, since a much larger clone differs from it by one base. The chain is built from TRBV2 and TRBJ2-3; D is undetermined. The CDR3 is 14 amino acids. The germline CDR1 and CDR2 sequences are SNHLY and FYNNEI. CDR3 in amino acids: CAGSDPVGTDTQYF. Written as DNA, the CDR3 is TGTGCCGGCAGTGACCCAGTCGGCACAGATACGCAGTATTTT.

This clonotype was picked up one time. V gene TRBV12-3 or TRBV12-4 combines with J gene TRBJ2-1; tentatively, D is TRBD1 (5 bases). V was shortened by 5 bases and J by 13 bases, with 21 bases between the two germline ends. The CDR3 consists of 14 residues. DNA for the CDR3: TGTGCCAGCAGTGTTCAAGGGGTCAGCGAGACCCAGTTCTTC. Translation: CASSVQGVSETQFF.

The chain combines TRBV6-5 with TRBJ2-7, with D maybe TRBD1 (6 bases). Between the trimmed V and J ends, which lost 8 bases and 3 bases, there was a span of 14 bases. CDR1 and CDR2 from the germline V gene are MNHEY and SVGAGI. The CDR3 is 13 amino acids. CDR3 protein: CASLDRGHYEQYF. CDR3 sequence (DNA): TGTGCCAGCCTGGACAGAGGACACTACGAGCAGTACTTC.

This sequence joins TRBV12-3 or TRBV12-4 and TRBJ2-5; TRBD1 matches at 8 bases. J was trimmed by 11 bases and V by 4 bases; bases with no gene match: 12. The CDR3 runs 14 residues. CDR3 sequence (DNA): TGTGCCAGCAGTTCCCCAGGGGGCGCATCCCAGCAGTACTTC. Amino acids: CASSSPGGASQQYF.

V is TRBV20-1 and J is TRBJ2-5, with 12 positions matching TRBD1. The end of the DNA is better explained by TRBJ2-7, so the J call may be wrong. This CDR3 comprises 15 residues. The germline CDR1 and CDR2 sequences are DFQATT and SNEGSKA (reference sequence). The CDR3, as DNA: TGCAGTGCTAGTGAGGGGACAGGGGGCGTTTACGAGCAGTACTTC. Its translation: CSASEGTGGVYEQYF.

This chain links TRBV9 with TRBJ2-1; D gene ambiguous. Germline CDR1 reads SGDLS; CDR2 reads YYNGEE. This CDR3 region has 13 residues. V was clipped by 7 bases and J by 13 bases, with 21 bases between them. The CDR3 DNA is TGTGCCAGCGGCAGACCCCCACAAGAGACCCAGTTCTTC. As protein: CASGRPPQETQFF.

This clonotype was picked up a small number of times. The V call is TRBV7-9, the J call TRBJ1-1; 8 nucleotides align to TRBD1. V dropped 5 bases and J dropped 3; count of bases not matched to a gene: 17. Germline-derived CDR1 and CDR2 are SEHNR and FQNEAQ (reference sequence). The CDR3 covers 18 residues. The CDR3 nucleotides are TGTGCCAGCAGCAACCCTCGGCAGGGGGCCCTTACGGACACTGAAGCTTTCTTT. Protein product: CASSNPRQGALTDTEAFF.

As concerns this clonotype: Germline is not matched at one junction end, which may reflect a read error. The chain recombines TRBV12-3 or TRBV12-4 with TRBJ2-2, with D perhaps TRBD2 (6 bases). The CDR3 sequence is 15 residues long. The CDR3 DNA sequence: TGTGCCAGCAGTTTAATCCTAGCGAATACCGGGGAGCTGTTTTTT. Protein product: CASSLILANTGELFF.

This clonotype was counted only a few times. The rearrangement joins TRBV4-1 to TRBJ2-4; 9 bases are shared with TRBD2. Germline trimming cut 2 bases from V and 4 bases from J; bases unmatched to any gene: 15. The CDR3 has 19 residues. Germline V CDR1 and CDR2: MGHRA, YSYEKL. The CDR3 loop is CASSQLPAGGPVSKNIQYF. The CDR3 coding sequence is TGCGCCAGCAGCCAACTCCCTGCGGGGGGGCCCGTTTCAAAAAACATTCAGTACTTC.

This sequence joins TRBV13 and TRBJ2-5; the match to TRBD2 covers 7 bases. J was trimmed by 11 bases and V by 2 bases; bases with no gene match: 11. Germline V CDR1 and CDR2: PRHDT, FYEKMQ (reference sequence). The CDR3 loop spans 14 amino acids. The CDR3 DNA reads as TGTGCCAGCAGCTTAAGTCCAGCGGGGAATGAGCAGTACTTC. It encodes CASSLSPAGNEQYF.

This clonotype was seen at least ten times. One end of the junction is discordant with germline, which a read error may explain. This chain connects TRBV7-7 to TRBJ2-5; D uncertain. The CDR3 extends over 13 amino acids. The germline V gene has CDR1 SSHAT and CDR2 FNYEAQ (reference sequence). CDR3 region: CASSLDGKQTQYF. In nucleotides, the CDR3 is TGTGCTAGCAGCTTGGACGGCAAACAGACCCAGTACTTC.

This clonotype was counted between two and nine times. The chain couples TRBV7-2 to TRBJ2-3; possible D gene TRBD1, 6 bases. The CDR3 spans 15 residues. The germline V and J ends were trimmed by 3 bases and 3 bases, with 13 bases remaining between them. From germline, CDR1 is SGHTA and CDR2 FQGNSA. CDR3 in amino acids: CASSLHTGLTDTQYF. The CDR3, as DNA: TGTGCCAGCAGCTTGCATACAGGGCTGACAGATACGCAGTATTTT.

The rearrangement joins TRBV20-1 to TRBJ1-4, with D unresolved. The CDR3 runs to 15 residues. Germline V lookup: CDR1 DFQATT, CDR2 SNEGSKA (reference sequence). Trimming took off 5 bases at V and 0 bases at J, with 13 bases between the two ends. The DNA for the CDR3 is TGCAGTGCTCGTCCCCCGGGGACAACTAATGAAAAACTGTTTTTT. This gives the protein CSARPPGTTNEKLFF.

The chain links TRBV7-2 to TRBJ2-4, with D uncertain. This CDR3 is built from 15 residues. Germline V CDR1 and CDR2: SGHTA, FQGNSA. The germline V and J ends were trimmed by 5 bases and 1 base, with 12 bases remaining between them. The CDR3 DNA is TGTGCCAGCAGCCCAGACTTAGGGGCCAAAAACATTCAGTACTTC. Amino acid sequence: CASSPDLGAKNIQYF.